One and the same sample provided the 29 T cell receptor beta chains below, sequenced in a study of T cell changes during pregnancy in multiple sclerosis. Produced via immunoSEQ multiplex PCR; TCRdb's table is partial and in-frame only. The sample shows about 110,000 clones, roughly 92% of them seen only once. The source was peripheral blood, collected in the third trimester of pregnancy. The receptor set was obtained from a female donor with multiple sclerosis, enrolled in a pregnancy study.

The rearrangement uses TRBV7-2 and TRBJ1-2; no clear D. Germline CDR1 and CDR2: SGHTA and FQGNSA. V dropped 1 base and J dropped 1 base, with 7 bases sitting between them. The CDR3 sequence is 14 residues long. For the CDR3, the DNA is TGTGCCAGCAGCTTAGGGTCACATAACTATGGCTACACCTTC. It yields the protein CASSLGSHNYGYTF.

The V call is TRBV2, the J call TRBJ2-5; 9 nucleotides line up with TRBD2. CDR1 and CDR2 (germline): SNHLY, FYNNEI. The trim removed 0 bases at V and 4 bases at J, leaving 15 bases unmatched. The length of the CDR3 is 19 residues. In DNA form, the CDR3 reads TGTGCCAGCAGTGAAGCGCTTCCGGGGAGCGGGAGGCGACGAGAGACCCAGTACTTC. It encodes CASSEALPGSGRRRETQYF.

This clone has a handful of counts. V is TRBV11-2 and J is TRBJ2-7, with a possible D match to TRBD1 (5 bases). CDR3 length: 16 residues. The V gene lost 1 base and the J gene lost 0 bases, with 13 bases spanning the gap. The germline V gene has CDR1 SGHAT and CDR2 FQNNGV. CDR3 region: CASSLGWGLSSYEQYF. The CDR3 DNA reads as TGTGCCAGCAGCTTAGGATGGGGCCTTAGCTCCTACGAGCAGTACTTC.

The J gene is TRBJ2-7, the V gene TRBV30, with TRBD1 as a possible D gene (5 bases). Germline CDR1 is GTSNPN and CDR2 is SVGIG (reference sequence). The CDR3 sequence is 13 residues long. The ends were cut back, 0 bases at V and 4 bases at J, with 10 bases in the middle. CDR3 loop: CAWSVLSGYEQYF. CDR3 nucleotides: TGTGCCTGGAGTGTACTCTCAGGGTACGAGCAGTACTTC.

This clone was seen just once. The rearrangement joins TRBV15 to TRBJ2-7; D is unresolved. CDR1 and CDR2 (germline): LNHNV, YYDKDF (reference sequence). The CDR3 sequence is 14 residues long. With 0 bases removed from V and 2 bases from J, the gap between germline ends came to 8 bases. CDR3 residues: CATSRDRSTYEQYF. The DNA of the CDR3 is TGTGCCACCAGCAGAGATCGGTCAACCTACGAGCAGTACTTC.

With respect to this clone: Other DNA sequences in the sample encode the same CDR3. The rearrangement links TRBV6-5 to TRBJ1-2; 7 nucleotides match TRBD1. J lost 5 bases, V lost 6 bases, and 6 bases had no gene match. The length of the CDR3 is 13 residues. Germline CDR1 is MNHEY and CDR2 is SVGAGI. Here the CDR3 reads CASSPDRDYGYTF. CDR3 in DNA: TGTGCCAGCAGCCCCGACAGGGATTATGGCTACACCTTC.

The chain links TRBV7-9 to TRBJ2-7, with 9 positions matching TRBD1. In germline, CDR1 is SEHNR, CDR2 FQNEAQ (reference sequence). V was clipped by 1 base and J by 1 base; unmatched bases: 2. CDR3 size: 15 residues. The CDR3 region is CASSLEDRGSYEQYF. The CDR3 nucleotides read TGTGCCAGCAGCTTAGAAGACAGGGGGTCCTACGAGCAGTACTTC.

V gene TRBV5-1 combines with J gene TRBJ2-3; 10 bases are shared with TRBD2. The CDR3 length is 16 residues. In germline, CDR1 is SGHRS, CDR2 YFSETQ. V lost 3 bases and J lost 6; bases outside the gene matches: 10. CDR3 nucleotides: TGCGCCAGCAGCTGGGGACAAGCGGGAGGGCCGGATACGCAGTATTTT. Protein sequence: CASSWGQAGGPDTQYF. The full variable domain, with the rest looked up from reference TRBV5-1 and TRBJ2-3, is KAGVTQTPRYLIKTRGQQVTLSCSPISGHRSVSWYQQTPGQGLQFLFEYFSETQRNKGNFPGRFSGRQFSNSRSEMNVSTLELGDSALYLCASSWGQAGGPDTQYFGPGTRLTVL.

The rearrangement joins TRBV5-4 to TRBJ2-6; no clear D. V was pared by 4 bases and J by 2 bases, with 10 bases between. Germline V lookup: CDR1 SGHNT, CDR2 YYREEE (reference sequence). This CDR3 spans 15 amino acids. DNA for the CDR3: TGTGCCAGCAGCCACAACGAAGCTGGGGCCAACGTCCTGACTTTC. Translated, it gives CASSHNEAGANVLTF.

This clone was counted between two and nine times. This chain uses TRBV15 with TRBJ1-5; no reliable D call. Germline CDR1 reads LNHNV; CDR2 reads YYDKDF (reference sequence). The CDR3 has 14 residues. V was shortened by 1 base and J by 3 bases, with 7 bases between the two germline ends. The CDR3 nucleotides read TGTGCCACCAGCAGAGGAGGGAACAATCAGCCCCAGCATTTT. Protein: CATSRGGNNQPQHF.

The rearrangement uses TRBV28 and TRBJ1-1; 7 positions match TRBD1. CDR3 length equals 15 residues. V was pared by 6 bases and J by 5 bases, with 12 bases of the junction left unmatched. Germline CDR1 reads MDHEN; CDR2 reads SYDVKM. The CDR3 loop reads CASSPETGSGTEAFF. The CDR3 bases are TGTGCCAGCAGCCCCGAGACAGGGTCGGGGACTGAAGCTTTCTTT.

The V gene is TRBV4-2, the J gene TRBJ2-1; weak D call: TRBD2 (6 bases). Between the trimmed V and J ends, which lost 0 bases and 7 bases, there was a span of 19 bases. CDR1 is LGHNA and CDR2 is YNFKEQ in the germline V gene. This CDR3 is 17 amino acids long. The CDR3: CASSQDAGRFRGNEQFF. Written as DNA, the CDR3 is TGTGCCAGCAGCCAAGACGCAGGGAGGTTTCGAGGGAATGAGCAGTTCTTC.

The chain is built from TRBV5-1 and TRBJ2-3, with a tentative D call TRBD2 (5 bases). V lost 2 bases to trimming and J lost 8 bases, with 18 bases between them. Germline V gene sequence: CDR1 SGHRS, CDR2 YFSETQ. The CDR3 totals 15 residues. The CDR3 region has the DNA TGCGCCAGCAGCTTCCCCGGGGATAAGGGAGTTACGCAGTATTTT. Translated: CASSFPGDKGVTQYF. Together with reference TRBV5-1 and TRBJ2-3, the CDR3 gives the full variable domain: KAGVTQTPRYLIKTRGQQVTLSCSPISGHRSVSWYQQTPGQGLQFLFEYFSETQRNKGNFPGRFSGRQFSNSRSEMNVSTLELGDSALYLCASSFPGDKGVTQYFGPGTRLTVL.

The CDR3 reads CASSLRQAGVENEQFF. CDR3 nucleotides: TGTGCCAGCAGTTTACGGCAAGCGGGAGTGGAAAATGAGCAGTTCTTC. The J gene is TRBJ2-1, the V gene TRBV27; 8 bases are shared with TRBD2. CDR3 length equals 16 residues. J lost 7 bases, V lost 2 bases, and 10 bases had no gene match. Per the germline V gene, CDR1 is MNHEY and CDR2 is SMNVEV (reference sequence).

The chain combines TRBV10-3 with TRBJ2-3, with D possibly matching TRBD2 (6 bases). The germline V gene has CDR1 ENHRY and CDR2 SYGVKD. The CDR3 is 14 residues long. Between the trimmed V and J ends, which lost 8 bases and 0 bases, there was a span of 12 bases. CDR3 sequence: CAIQSGPSTDTQYF. The CDR3 DNA sequence: TGTGCCATCCAAAGCGGGCCTAGCACAGATACGCAGTATTTT.

The chain is built from TRBV5-1 and TRBJ2-3; 7 bases align to TRBD2. CDR1 and CDR2 from the germline V gene are SGHRS and YFSETQ. V shed 4 bases, J shed 2 bases, and the junction held 4 bases outside the gene matches. The CDR3 contains 14 residues. The CDR3 region is CASSVSGTTDTQYF. CDR3 in DNA: TGCGCCAGCAGCGTAAGCGGGACCACAGATACGCAGTATTTT.

This clone was picked up a small number of times. The chain is built from TRBV2 and TRBJ1-4; TRBD1 agrees at 9 bases. The CDR3 is 18 amino acids. CDR1 and CDR2 from the germline V gene are SNHLY and FYNNEI. The V and J ends lost 4 bases and 6 bases, in that order; junction bases with no gene match: 15. The chain's CDR3 is CASSAYSTRDREDEKLFF. The CDR3 region has the DNA TGTGCCAGCAGTGCCTATTCTACCCGGGACAGGGAGGATGAAAAACTGTTTTTT.

The chain recombines TRBV5-6 with TRBJ2-1, with TRBD2 matching over 8 bases. After removal of 2 bases from V and 6 bases from J, the junction contained 10 bases not matched to a gene. The V gene's germline CDR1 is SGHDT and CDR2 YYEEEE. The CDR3 sequence is 16 residues long. The CDR3 sequence is CASSFYESGSVNEQFF. CDR3 nucleotides: TGTGCCAGCAGCTTCTATGAAAGCGGGAGCGTCAATGAGCAGTTCTTC. Combining the CDR3 with reference TRBV5-6 and TRBJ2-1 gives the whole variable domain DAGVTQSPTHLIKTRGQQVTLRCSPKSGHDTVSWYQQALGQGPQFIFQYYEEEERQRGNFPDRFSGHQFPNYSSELNVNALLLGDSALYLCASSFYESGSVNEQFFGPGTRLTVL.

This clone was seen only a few times. V usage is TRBV6-5 and J usage is TRBJ1-1, with D possibly matching TRBD1 (5 bases). The CDR3 loop spans 11 amino acids. V shed 5 bases and J shed 8 bases, with 9 bases lying between them. Germline CDR1 is MNHEY and CDR2 is SVGAGI. The CDR3, as DNA: TGTGCCAGCAGTACGGGACTCGAAGCTTTCTTT. Translation gives CASSTGLEAFF.

The chain has TRBV30 and TRBJ2-2, with D perhaps TRBD2 (6 bases). The CDR3 is 13 residues long. V was clipped by 2 bases and J by 4 bases, with 8 bases between them. Germline lookup yields CDR1 GTSNPN and CDR2 SVGIG (reference sequence). The CDR3 DNA is TGTGCCTGGAGTCTGACTAGCACCGGGGAGCTGTTTTTT. As protein: CAWSLTSTGELFF.

CDR3 region: CASSRSGEGNIQYF. The DNA of the CDR3 is TGCGCCAGCAGCAGGAGCGGGGAGGGAAACATTCAGTACTTC. This chain links TRBV5-1 with TRBJ2-4; 7 nucleotides line up with TRBD2. Per the germline V gene, CDR1 is SGHRS and CDR2 is YFSETQ. The trim removed 4 bases at V and 6 bases at J, leaving 7 bases unmatched. This CDR3 is built from 14 residues.

V gene TRBV27 combines with J gene TRBJ1-2; D possibly corresponds to TRBD1 (6 bases). The germline CDR1 and CDR2 sequences are MNHEY and SMNVEV (reference sequence). Trimming took 0 bases from V and 8 from J, leaving 13 bases between them. The CDR3 loop spans 14 amino acids. This CDR3 is CASSLSPRGRGYTF. Here the CDR3 DNA reads TGTGCCAGCAGTTTATCGCCCAGGGGAAGAGGCTACACCTTC.

CDR3 DNA sequence: TGCGCCAGCAGCTCGGGACTAGCGGGGTGGGAAGGAGATACGCAGTATTTT. Its translation: CASSSGLAGWEGDTQYF. V gene TRBV5-1 combines with J gene TRBJ2-3; 13 nucleotides line up with TRBD2. The CDR3 has 17 amino acids. From germline, CDR1 is SGHRS and CDR2 YFSETQ. The V gene end was trimmed by 3 bases and the J gene end by 5 bases; junction bases not matched to a gene: 9.

The chain uses TRBV2 and TRBJ2-7; D is unclear. Germline assignment: CDR1 SNHLY and CDR2 FYNNEI. V was shortened by 6 bases and J by 0 bases, with 12 bases between the two germline ends. The length of the CDR3 is 14 residues. DNA of the CDR3: TGTGCCAGCAGGGGCCAGTTGGACTCCTACGAGCAGTACTTC. Translation: CASRGQLDSYEQYF. The whole variable domain, filled in from reference TRBV2 and TRBJ2-7, reads EPEVTQTPSHQVTQMGQEVILRCVPISNHLYFYWYRQILGQKVEFLVSFYNNEISEKSEIFDDQFSVERPDGSNFTLKIRSTKLEDSAMYFCASRGQLDSYEQYFGPGTRLTVT.

This chain joins TRBV2 and TRBJ2-5; 9 bases line up with TRBD2. The CDR3 spans 16 residues. V gave up 3 bases and J gave up 2 bases; unmatched junction bases: 7. The germline V gene has CDR1 SNHLY and CDR2 FYNNEI. The CDR3 protein is CASSEGSGRWQETQYF. DNA for the CDR3: TGTGCCAGCAGTGAGGGTAGCGGGAGATGGCAAGAGACCCAGTACTTC.

J is TRBJ2-2 and V is TRBV9; 7 bases agree with TRBD2. This CDR3 spans 19 amino acids. CDR1 is SGDLS and CDR2 is YYNGEE in the germline V gene. The junction had 16 bases not matched to a gene; V was cut back by 0 bases and J by 5 bases. CDR3 bases: TGTGCCAGCAGCGTAGGAGGGAGGGCAGGCCCGTTGGGAACCGGGGAGCTGTTTTTT. It translates to CASSVGGRAGPLGTGELFF.

Only a few counts were recorded for this clone. The chain links TRBV27 to TRBJ1-3; D gene uncertain. Germline CDR1 is MNHEY and CDR2 is SMNVEV (reference sequence). V was clipped by 3 bases and J by 3 bases, with 6 bases between them. The CDR3 is 13 residues long. CDR3 sequence reads: CASSFNFGNTIYF. CDR3 sequence (DNA): TGTGCCAGCAGTTTCAACTTTGGAAACACCATATATTTT.

The CDR3 loop reads CASSPGQSSYNEQFF. As DNA, the CDR3 is TGCGCCAGCAGCCCCGGACAGAGCTCCTACAATGAGCAGTTCTTC. The chain carries TRBV5-1 and TRBJ2-1; D is possibly TRBD1 (6 bases). Germline CDR1 is SGHRS and CDR2 is YFSETQ. The CDR3 is made up of 15 amino acids. Trimming took off 4 bases at V and 0 bases at J, with 11 bases between the two ends.

The V gene is TRBV6-6, the J gene TRBJ2-1; tentatively, D is TRBD2 (5 bases). The V gene's germline CDR1 is MNHNY and CDR2 SVGAGI (reference sequence). The V and J ends lost 0 bases and 6 bases respectively, with 9 bases between them. This CDR3 region has 14 residues. The CDR3: CASSYSPSSNEQFF. In nucleotides, the CDR3 is TGTGCCAGCAGTTACTCGCCTAGCAGCAATGAGCAGTTCTTC.